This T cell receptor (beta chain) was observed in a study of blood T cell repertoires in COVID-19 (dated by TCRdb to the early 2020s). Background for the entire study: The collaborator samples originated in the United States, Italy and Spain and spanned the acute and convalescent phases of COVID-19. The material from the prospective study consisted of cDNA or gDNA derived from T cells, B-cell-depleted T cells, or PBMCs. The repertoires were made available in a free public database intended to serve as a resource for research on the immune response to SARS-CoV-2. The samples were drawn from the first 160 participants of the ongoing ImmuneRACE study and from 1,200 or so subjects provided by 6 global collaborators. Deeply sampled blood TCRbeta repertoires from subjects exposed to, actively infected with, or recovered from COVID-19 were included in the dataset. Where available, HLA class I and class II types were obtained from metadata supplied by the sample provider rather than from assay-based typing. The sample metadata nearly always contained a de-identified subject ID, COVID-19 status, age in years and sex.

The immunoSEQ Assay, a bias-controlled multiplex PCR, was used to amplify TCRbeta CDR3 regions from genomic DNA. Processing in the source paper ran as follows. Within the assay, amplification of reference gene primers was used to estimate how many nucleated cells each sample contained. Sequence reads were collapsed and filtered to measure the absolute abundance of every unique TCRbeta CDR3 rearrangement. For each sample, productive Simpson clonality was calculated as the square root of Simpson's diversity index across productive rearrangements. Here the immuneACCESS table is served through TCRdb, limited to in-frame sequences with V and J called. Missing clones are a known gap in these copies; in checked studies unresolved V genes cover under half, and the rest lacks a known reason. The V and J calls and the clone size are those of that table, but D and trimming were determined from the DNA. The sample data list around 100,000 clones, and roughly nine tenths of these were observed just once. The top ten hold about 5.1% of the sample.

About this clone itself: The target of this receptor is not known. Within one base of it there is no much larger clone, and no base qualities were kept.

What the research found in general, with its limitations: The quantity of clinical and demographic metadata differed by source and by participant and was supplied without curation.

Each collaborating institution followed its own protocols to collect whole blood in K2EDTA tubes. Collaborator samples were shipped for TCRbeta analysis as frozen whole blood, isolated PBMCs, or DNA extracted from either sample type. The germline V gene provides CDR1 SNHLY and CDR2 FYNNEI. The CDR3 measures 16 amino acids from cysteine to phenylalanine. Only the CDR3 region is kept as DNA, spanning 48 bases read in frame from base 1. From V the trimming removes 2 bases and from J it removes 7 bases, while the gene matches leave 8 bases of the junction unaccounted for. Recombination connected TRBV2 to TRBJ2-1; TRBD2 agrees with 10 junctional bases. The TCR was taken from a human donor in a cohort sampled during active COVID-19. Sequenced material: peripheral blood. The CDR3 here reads CASSERASGSWNEQFF. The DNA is TGTGCCAGCAGTGAAAGGGCTAGCGGGAGTTGGAATGAGCAGTTCTTC.